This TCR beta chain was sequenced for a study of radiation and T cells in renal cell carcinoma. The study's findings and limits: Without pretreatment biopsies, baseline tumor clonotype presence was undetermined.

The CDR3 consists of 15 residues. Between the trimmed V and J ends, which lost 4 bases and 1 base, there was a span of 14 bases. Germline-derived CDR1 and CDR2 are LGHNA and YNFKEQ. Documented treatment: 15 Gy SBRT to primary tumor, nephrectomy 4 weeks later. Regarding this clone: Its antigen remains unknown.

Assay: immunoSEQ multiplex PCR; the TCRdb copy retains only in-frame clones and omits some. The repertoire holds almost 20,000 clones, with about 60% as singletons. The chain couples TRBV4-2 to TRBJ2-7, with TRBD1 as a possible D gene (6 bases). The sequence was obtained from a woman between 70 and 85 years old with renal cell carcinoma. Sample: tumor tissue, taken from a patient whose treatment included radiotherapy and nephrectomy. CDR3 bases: TGTGCCAGCAGCCTTCGGGACAAGGCTTCCTACGAGCAGTACTTC. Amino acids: CASSLRDKASYEQYF.